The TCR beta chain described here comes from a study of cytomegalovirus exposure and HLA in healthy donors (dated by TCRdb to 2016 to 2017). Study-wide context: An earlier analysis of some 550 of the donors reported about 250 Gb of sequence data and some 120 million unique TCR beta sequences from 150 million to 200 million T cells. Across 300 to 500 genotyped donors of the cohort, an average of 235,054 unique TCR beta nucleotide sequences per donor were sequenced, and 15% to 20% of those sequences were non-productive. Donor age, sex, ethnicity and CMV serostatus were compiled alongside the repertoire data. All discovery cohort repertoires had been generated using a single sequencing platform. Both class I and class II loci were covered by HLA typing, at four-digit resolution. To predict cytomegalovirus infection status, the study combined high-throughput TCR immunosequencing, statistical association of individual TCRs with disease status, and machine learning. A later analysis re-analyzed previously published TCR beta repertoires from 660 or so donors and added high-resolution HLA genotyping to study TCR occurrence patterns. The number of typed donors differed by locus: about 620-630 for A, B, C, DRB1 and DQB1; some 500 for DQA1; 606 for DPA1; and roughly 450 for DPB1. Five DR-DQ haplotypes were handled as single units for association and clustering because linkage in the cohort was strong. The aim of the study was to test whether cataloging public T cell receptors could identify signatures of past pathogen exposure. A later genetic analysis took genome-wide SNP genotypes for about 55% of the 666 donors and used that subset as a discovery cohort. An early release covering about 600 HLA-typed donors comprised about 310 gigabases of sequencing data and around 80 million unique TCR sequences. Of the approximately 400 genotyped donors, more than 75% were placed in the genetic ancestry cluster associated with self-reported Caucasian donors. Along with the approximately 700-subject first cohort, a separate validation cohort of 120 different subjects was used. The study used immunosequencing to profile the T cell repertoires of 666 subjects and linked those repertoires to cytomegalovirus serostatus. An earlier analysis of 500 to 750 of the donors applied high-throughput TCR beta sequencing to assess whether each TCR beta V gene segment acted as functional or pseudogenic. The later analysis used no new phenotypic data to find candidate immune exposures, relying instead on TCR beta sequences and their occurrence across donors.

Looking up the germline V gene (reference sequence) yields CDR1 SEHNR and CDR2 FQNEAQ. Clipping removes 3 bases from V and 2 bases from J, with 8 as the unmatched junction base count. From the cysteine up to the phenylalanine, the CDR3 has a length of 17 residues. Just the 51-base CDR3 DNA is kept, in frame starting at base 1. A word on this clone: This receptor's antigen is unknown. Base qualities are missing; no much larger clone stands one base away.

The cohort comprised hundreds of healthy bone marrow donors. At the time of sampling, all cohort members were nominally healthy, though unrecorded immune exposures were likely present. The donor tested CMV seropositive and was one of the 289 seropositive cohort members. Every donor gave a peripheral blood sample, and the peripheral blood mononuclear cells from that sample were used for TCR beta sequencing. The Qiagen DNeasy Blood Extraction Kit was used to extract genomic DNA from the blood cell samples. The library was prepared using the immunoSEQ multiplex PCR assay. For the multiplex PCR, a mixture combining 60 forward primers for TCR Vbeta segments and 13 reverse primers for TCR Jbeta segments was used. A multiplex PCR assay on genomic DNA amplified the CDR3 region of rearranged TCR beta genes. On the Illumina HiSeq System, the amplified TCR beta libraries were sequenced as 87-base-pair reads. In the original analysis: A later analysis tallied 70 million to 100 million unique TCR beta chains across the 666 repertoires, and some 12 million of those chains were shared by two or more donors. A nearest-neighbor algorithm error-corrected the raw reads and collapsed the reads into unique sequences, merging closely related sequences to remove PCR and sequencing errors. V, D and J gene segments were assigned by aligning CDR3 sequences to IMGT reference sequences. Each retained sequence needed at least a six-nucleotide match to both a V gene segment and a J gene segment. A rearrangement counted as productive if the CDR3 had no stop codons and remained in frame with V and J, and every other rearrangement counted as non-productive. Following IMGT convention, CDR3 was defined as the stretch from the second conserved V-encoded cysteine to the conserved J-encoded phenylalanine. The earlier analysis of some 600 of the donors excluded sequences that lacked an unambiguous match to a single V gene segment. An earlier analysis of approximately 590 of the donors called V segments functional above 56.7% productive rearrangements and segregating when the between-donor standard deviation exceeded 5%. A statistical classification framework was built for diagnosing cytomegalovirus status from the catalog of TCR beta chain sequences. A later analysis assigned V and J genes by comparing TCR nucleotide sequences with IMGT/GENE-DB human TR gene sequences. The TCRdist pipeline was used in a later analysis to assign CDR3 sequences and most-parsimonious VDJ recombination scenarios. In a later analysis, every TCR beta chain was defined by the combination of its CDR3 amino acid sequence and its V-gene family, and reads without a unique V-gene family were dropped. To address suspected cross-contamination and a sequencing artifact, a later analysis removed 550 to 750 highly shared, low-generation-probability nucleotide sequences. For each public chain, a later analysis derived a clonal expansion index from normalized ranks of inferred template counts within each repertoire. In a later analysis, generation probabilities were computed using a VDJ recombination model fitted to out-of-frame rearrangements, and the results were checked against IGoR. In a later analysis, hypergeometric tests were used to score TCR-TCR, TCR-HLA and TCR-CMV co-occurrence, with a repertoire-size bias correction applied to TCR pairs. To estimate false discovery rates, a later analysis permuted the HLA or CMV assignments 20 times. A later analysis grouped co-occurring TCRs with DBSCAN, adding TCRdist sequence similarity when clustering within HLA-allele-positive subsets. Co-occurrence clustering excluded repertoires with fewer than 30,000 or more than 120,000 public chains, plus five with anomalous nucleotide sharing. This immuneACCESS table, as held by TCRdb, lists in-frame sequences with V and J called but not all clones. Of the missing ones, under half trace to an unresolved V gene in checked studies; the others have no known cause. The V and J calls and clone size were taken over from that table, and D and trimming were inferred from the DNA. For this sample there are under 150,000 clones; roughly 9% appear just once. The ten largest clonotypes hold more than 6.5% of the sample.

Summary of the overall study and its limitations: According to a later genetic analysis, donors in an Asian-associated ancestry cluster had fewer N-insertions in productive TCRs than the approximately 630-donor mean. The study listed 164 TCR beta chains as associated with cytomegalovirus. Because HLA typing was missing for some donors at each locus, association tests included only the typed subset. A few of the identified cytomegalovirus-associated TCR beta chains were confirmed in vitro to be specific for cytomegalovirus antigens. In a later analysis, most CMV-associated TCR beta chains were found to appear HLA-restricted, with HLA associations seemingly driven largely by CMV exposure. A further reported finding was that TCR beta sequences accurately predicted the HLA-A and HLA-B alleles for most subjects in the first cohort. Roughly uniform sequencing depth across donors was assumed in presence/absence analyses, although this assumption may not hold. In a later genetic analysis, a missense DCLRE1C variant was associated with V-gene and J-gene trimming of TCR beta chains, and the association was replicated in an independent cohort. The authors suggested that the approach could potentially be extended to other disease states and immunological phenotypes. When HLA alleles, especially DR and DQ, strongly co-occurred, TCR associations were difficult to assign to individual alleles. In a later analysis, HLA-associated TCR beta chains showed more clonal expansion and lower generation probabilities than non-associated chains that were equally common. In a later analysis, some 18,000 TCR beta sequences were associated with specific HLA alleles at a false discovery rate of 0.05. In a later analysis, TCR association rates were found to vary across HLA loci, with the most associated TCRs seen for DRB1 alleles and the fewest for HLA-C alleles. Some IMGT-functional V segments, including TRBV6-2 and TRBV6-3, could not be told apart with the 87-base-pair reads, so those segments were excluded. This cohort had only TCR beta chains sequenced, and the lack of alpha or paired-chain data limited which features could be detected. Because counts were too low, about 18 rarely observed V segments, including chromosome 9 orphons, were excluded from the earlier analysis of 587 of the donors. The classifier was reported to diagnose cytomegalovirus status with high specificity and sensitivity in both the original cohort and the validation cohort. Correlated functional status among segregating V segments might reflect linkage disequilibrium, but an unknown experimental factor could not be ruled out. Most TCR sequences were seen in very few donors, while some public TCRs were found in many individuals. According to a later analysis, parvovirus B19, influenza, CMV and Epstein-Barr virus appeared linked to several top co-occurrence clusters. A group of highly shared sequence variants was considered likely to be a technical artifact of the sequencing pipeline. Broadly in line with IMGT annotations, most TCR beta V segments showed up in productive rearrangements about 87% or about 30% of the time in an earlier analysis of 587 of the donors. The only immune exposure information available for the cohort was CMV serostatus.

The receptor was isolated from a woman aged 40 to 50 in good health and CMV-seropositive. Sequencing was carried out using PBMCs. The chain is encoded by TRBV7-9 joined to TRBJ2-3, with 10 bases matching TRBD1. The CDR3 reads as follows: CASSFRGTGDYTDTQYF. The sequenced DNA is TGTGCCAGCAGCTTTAGGGGGACAGGGGATTACACAGATACGCAGTATTTT. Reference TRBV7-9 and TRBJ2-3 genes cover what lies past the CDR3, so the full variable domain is DTGVSQNPRHKITKRGQNVTFRCDPISEHNRLYWYRQTLGQGPEFLTYFQNEAQLEKSRLLSDRFSAERPKGSFSTLEIQRTEQGDSAMYLCASSFRGTGDYTDTQYFGPGTRLTVL.